This note documents a single T cell receptor (beta chain) sequence. The antigen is undetermined. This record belongs to a study of long-term antiretroviral therapy in people with HIV. V was clipped by 1 base and J by 7 bases, with 16 bases between them. This CDR3 has 16 residues. In germline, CDR1 is LNHNV, CDR2 YYDKDF (reference sequence). Whole-study findings and limits: Clonotypes expanded prior to ART showed repertoire dominance at all sampled time points. Among HIV repertoires, CDR3 length ranges were narrower than those of controls.

Inclusion required at least two post-ART and at least one pre-ART PBMC samples. Clinicians in the United States treated all participants with HIV. Survey level was the resolution at which the v3.0 immunoSEQ assay ran. Clones were sequenced by immunoSEQ multiplex PCR, and TCRdb holds only the in-frame ones, with some missing. The table records some 31,000 clones, about 95% of them present only once. Specimen: unsorted PBMCs, collected 5.3 years after starting antiretroviral therapy. The sequence was obtained from a man in his thirties or forties with HIV. The chain recombines TRBV15 with TRBJ1-4; the D gene is possibly TRBD1 (5 bases). This chain's CDR3 is CATSRGKGPGGEKLFF. In nucleotides, the CDR3 is TGTGCCACCAGCAGAGGGAAGGGACCCGGCGGTGAAAAACTGTTTTTT.